This is a list of T cell receptor beta chains from one sample in a study of blood T cell repertoires in COVID-19. The repertoire was sequenced with immunoSEQ multiplex PCR; TCRdb's copy has only in-frame clones and lacks some. The sample contains about 480,000 clones, 89% of which appear only once. The sequencing input was peripheral blood. Receptors were obtained from a man aged 18 to 35 with COVID-19, enrolled during active disease. Each CDR3 is given with its conserved first and last residue. Fields, in order: V gene, J gene, clone size, D gene, CDR3 DNA, CDR3 protein. D genes are given only for firm matches. Clone size is given for some rows only: seen once, a few or many times, or a class if the clone is expanded.

>TRBV5-5|TRBJ2-4|.|TRBD1
TGTGCCAGCAGCTCGGTCTGGGACAGAAGGGACAAAAACATTCAGTACTTC
CASSSVWDRRDKNIQYF
>TRBV10-3|TRBJ1-1|.|.
TGTGCCATCAGTGAGTCGGGCTCAAACACTGAAGCTTTCTTT
CAISESGSNTEAFF
>TRBV7-9|TRBJ2-7|.|TRBD1
TGTGCCAGCAGCCCGCCTGGACAGGCCCTCGCTTACGAGCAGTACTTC
CASSPPGQALAYEQYF
>TRBV6-5|TRBJ2-1|.|TRBD1
TGTGCCAGCAGCGCCTGGGACAGGGAAGATGAGCAGTTCTTC
CASSAWDREDEQFF
>TRBV6-2/TRBV6-3|TRBJ1-2|.|.
TGTGCCAGCAGCGACCAGACAGCTAACTATGGCTACACCTTC
CASSDQTANYGYTF
>TRBV3-1/TRBV3-2|TRBJ2-5|.|TRBD2
TGTGCCAGCAGCCAAGTTGGGGGGGTTGGGACCCAGTACTTC
CASSQVGGVGTQYF
>TRBV15|TRBJ1-1|.|TRBD1
TGTGCCACCAGCAGAGACATCCTAAGGGGACAGTATATTTTCTTT
CATSRDILRGQYIFF
>TRBV2|TRBJ1-1|many|TRBD1
TGTGCCAGCACTCCCGACAGGGGGCGGGCTTTCTTT
CASTPDRGRAFF
>TRBV5-1|TRBJ2-1|.|TRBD2
TGCGCCAGCCTCGGGACTATAGGATCTGAGCAGTTCTTC
CASLGTIGSEQFF
>TRBV5-5|TRBJ2-1|.|.
TGTGCCAGCAGCTTGGAGGCGGGGTCCTGGAATGAGCAGTTCTTC
CASSLEAGSWNEQFF
>TRBV5-4|TRBJ2-5|once|TRBD2
TGTGCCAGCAGCTTGGGTGGCGGGGGGATCTACTTC
CASSLGGGGIYF
>TRBV7-9|TRBJ1-2|.|.
TGTGCCAGCAGCTTAGCTTATGGAGGACGGGTCTATGGCTACACCTTC
CASSLAYGGRVYGYTF
>TRBV10-3|TRBJ2-1|.|.
TGTGCCATCAGTGAGGGCCCGGGGGACAATGAGCAGTTCTTC
CAISEGPGDNEQFF
>TRBV11-1|TRBJ2-7|.|.
TGTGCCAGCAGCTTAGAGGCTAGCGTGGTGAACGAGCAGTACTTC
CASSLEASVVNEQYF
>TRBV3-1/TRBV3-2|TRBJ2-1|.|.
TGTGCCAGCAGCCGGACAGACTACAATGAGCAGTTCTTC
CASSRTDYNEQFF
>TRBV7-2|TRBJ2-7|.|TRBD1
TGTGCCAGCAGCTGGCGCGACAGGGCCTACGAGCAGTACTTC
CASSWRDRAYEQYF
>TRBV5-4|TRBJ2-2|.|TRBD1
TGTGCCAGCAGCTTGGCGCCGGGACAGGGGCCCGGGGAGCTGTTTTTT
CASSLAPGQGPGELFF
>TRBV3-1/TRBV3-2|TRBJ2-5|.|TRBD2
TGTGCCAGCGCCCTAGGACGGATAGCGGGAGGGCCGGAGACCCAGTACTTC
CASALGRIAGGPETQYF
>TRBV19|TRBJ1-6|few|.
TGTGCCAGTGCGAGGGATTTTGGCAATTCACCCCTCCACTTT
CASARDFGNSPLHF
>TRBV7-8|TRBJ1-3|once|.
TGTGCCAGCAGCTCCGGGGGGGACACCATATATTTT
CASSSGGDTIYF
>TRBV25-1|TRBJ1-2|.|TRBD1
TGTGCCAGCAGTGAACCACGGACAGGGGACTATGGCTACACCTTC
CASSEPRTGDYGYTF
>TRBV5-1|TRBJ2-2|.|.
TGCGCCAGCAGGCGGACAGAGAACACCGGGGAGCTGTTTTTT
CASRRTENTGELFF
>TRBV5-4|TRBJ1-1|.|.
TGTGCCAGCAGCTTGTCCCCAGCGGCCAACACTGAAGCTTTCTTT
CASSLSPAANTEAFF
>TRBV4-1|TRBJ2-7|.|TRBD2
TGCGCCAGCAGCCAATTCCTCCTAGCGGGAGGAGAGCAGTACTTC
CASSQFLLAGGEQYF
>TRBV3-1/TRBV3-2|TRBJ2-3|once|.
TGTGCCAGCAGCCAAGATTTTTTGGGGATCGGACAGAACACAGATACGCAGTATTTT
CASSQDFLGIGQNTDTQYF
>TRBV6-5|TRBJ2-7|.|.
TGTGCCAGCAGCGACCTAGCGCACTTCTACGAGCAGTACTTC
CASSDLAHFYEQYF
>TRBV11-1|TRBJ2-1|.|TRBD2
TGTGCCAGCAGCTTAGAACTAGGGAGGGGTGAGCAGTTCTTC
CASSLELGRGEQFF
>TRBV2|TRBJ2-2|.|TRBD2
TGTGCCAGCGGATTAGCGGGAGGGACCGGGGAGCTGTTTTTT
CASGLAGGTGELFF
>TRBV27|TRBJ2-2|.|TRBD2
TGTGCCAGCAGTTCGGGACTAGCGAAGGTCACCGGGGAGCTGTTTTTT
CASSSGLAKVTGELFF
>TRBV27|TRBJ1-4|.|.
TGTGCCAGCAGTTTGTGGGAAGGGGCGGAACTGTTTTTT
CASSLWEGAELFF
>TRBV13|TRBJ2-1|.|.
TGTGCCAGCAGCCTTGGGGGGGGCAACAATGAGCAGTTCTTC
CASSLGGGNNEQFF
>TRBV19|TRBJ1-2|.|TRBD1
TGTGCCAGTAGTACCGCCGGGACAGGTATTTGGGGCTACACCTTC
CASSTAGTGIWGYTF
>TRBV27|TRBJ1-4|.|TRBD1
TGTGCCAGCAGTTTAATTTCACAGGGACAGGGTGAAAAACTGTTTTTT
CASSLISQGQGEKLFF
>TRBV4-1|TRBJ2-1|.|TRBD2
TGCGCCAGCAGCCAAGTAGGCGGGAGGGCCACCTACAATGAGCAGTTCTTC
CASSQVGGRATYNEQFF
>TRBV5-6|TRBJ2-1|few|.
TGTGCCAGCAGCGCGGGGCCTGTACCTTACAATGAGCAGTTCTTC
CASSAGPVPYNEQFF
>TRBV7-9|TRBJ2-7|.|TRBD1
TGTGCCAGCAGCTTAACGGACAGGTCGTACGAGCAGTACTTC
CASSLTDRSYEQYF
>TRBV19|TRBJ2-1|.|TRBD2
TGTGCCAGTAATCCAGCGGGAGAGAGCTCCTACAATGAGCAGTTCTTC
CASNPAGESSYNEQFF
>TRBV3-1/TRBV3-2|TRBJ1-1|.|TRBD1
TGTGCCAGCAGTGCTACCGGGACAGGGGGAGCTTTCTTT
CASSATGTGGAFF
>TRBV18|TRBJ2-2|.|.
TGTGCCAGCTCACCAAGCCCGGACACCGGGGAGCTGTTTTTT
CASSPSPDTGELFF
>TRBV6-2/TRBV6-3|TRBJ1-3|.|.
TGTGCCAGCAGTGCGCTCGGGACAAAAATTGGAAACACCATATATTTT
CASSALGTKIGNTIYF
>TRBV13|TRBJ2-7|.|TRBD2
TGTGCCAGCGACTACCCCCGCGGGGGCGAGCAGTACTTC
CASDYPRGGEQYF